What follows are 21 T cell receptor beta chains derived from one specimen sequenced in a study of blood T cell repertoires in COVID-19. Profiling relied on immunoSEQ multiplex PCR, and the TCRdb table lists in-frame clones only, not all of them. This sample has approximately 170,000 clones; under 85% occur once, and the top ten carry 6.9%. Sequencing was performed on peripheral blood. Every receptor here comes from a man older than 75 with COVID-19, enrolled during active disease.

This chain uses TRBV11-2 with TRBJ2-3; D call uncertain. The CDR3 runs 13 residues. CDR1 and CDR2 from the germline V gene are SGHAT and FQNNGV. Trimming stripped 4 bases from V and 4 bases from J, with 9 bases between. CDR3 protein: CASSSLVADTQYF. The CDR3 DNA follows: TGTGCCAGCAGCTCTCTCGTCGCAGATACGCAGTATTTT.

The CDR3 here is CSVALAGDYNEQFF. The CDR3 region has the DNA TGCAGCGTGGCCCTAGCGGGGGACTACAATGAGCAGTTCTTC. This chain joins TRBV29-1 and TRBJ2-1, with 10 nucleotides matching TRBD2. Germline CDR1 and CDR2: SQVTM and ANQGSEA. The CDR3 covers 14 residues. J lost 3 bases, V lost 6 bases, and 5 bases had no gene match.

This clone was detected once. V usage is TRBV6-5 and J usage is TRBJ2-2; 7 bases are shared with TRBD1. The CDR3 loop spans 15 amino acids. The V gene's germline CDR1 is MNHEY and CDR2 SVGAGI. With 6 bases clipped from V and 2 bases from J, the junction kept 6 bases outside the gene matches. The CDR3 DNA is TGTGCCAGCAGCCTTGGGACAGCAAACACCGGGGAGCTGTTTTTT. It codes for CASSLGTANTGELFF.

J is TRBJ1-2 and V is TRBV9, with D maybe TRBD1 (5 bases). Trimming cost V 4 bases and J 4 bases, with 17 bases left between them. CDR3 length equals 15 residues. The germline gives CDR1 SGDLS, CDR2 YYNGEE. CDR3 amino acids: CASSPDRGPLYGYTF. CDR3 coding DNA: TGTGCCAGCAGCCCCGACAGAGGACCTCTCTATGGCTACACCTTC. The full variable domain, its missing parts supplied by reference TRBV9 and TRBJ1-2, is DSGVTQTPKHLITATGQRVTLRCSPRSGDLSVYWYQQSLDQGLQFLIQYYNGEERAKGNILERFSAQQFPDLHSELNLSSLELGDSALYFCASSPDRGPLYGYTFGSGTRLTVV.

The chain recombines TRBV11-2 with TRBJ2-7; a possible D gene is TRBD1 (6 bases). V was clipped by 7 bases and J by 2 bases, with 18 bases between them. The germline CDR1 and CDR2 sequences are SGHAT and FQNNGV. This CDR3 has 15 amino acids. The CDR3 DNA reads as TGTGCCAGCACTCAAGGGGGTCCAGGTCCCTACGAGCAGTACTTC. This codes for CASTQGGPGPYEQYF.

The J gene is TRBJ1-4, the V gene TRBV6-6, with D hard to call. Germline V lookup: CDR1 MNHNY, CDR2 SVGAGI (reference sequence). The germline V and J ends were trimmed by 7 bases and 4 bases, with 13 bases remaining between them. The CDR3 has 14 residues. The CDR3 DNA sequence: TGTGCCAGCATTAAGGCTTCTAGTAATGAAAAACTGTTTTTT. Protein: CASIKASSNEKLFF.

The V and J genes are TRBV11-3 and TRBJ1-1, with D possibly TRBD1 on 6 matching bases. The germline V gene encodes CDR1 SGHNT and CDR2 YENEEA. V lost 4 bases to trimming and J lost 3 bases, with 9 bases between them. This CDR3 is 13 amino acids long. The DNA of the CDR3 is TGTGCCAGCAGCTCCTACAGGGACACTGAAGCTTTCTTT. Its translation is CASSSYRDTEAFF.

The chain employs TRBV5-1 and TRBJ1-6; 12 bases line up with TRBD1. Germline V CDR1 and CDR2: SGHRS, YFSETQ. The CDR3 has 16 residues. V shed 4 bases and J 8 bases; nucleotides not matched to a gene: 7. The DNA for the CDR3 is TGCGCCAGCAGCATAACGGGACAGGGGGCCGATTCACCCCTCCACTTT. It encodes CASSITGQGADSPLHF. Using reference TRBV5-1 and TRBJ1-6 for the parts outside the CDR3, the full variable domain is KAGVTQTPRYLIKTRGQQVTLSCSPISGHRSVSWYQQTPGQGLQFLFEYFSETQRNKGNFPGRFSGRQFSNSRSEMNVSTLELGDSALYLCASSITGQGADSPLHFGNGTRLTVT.

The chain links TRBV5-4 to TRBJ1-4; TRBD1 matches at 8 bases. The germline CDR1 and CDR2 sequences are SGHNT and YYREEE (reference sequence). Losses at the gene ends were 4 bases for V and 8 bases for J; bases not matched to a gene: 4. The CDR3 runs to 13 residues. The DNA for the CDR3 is TGTGCCAGCAGCCAGGGGGCCCTAGAAAAACTGTTTTTT. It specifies CASSQGALEKLFF.

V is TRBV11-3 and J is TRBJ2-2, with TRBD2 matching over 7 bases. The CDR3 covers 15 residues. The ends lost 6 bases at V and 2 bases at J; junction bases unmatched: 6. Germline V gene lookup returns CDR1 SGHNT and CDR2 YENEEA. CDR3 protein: CASSPGRANTGELFF. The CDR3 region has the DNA TGTGCCAGCAGTCCGGGGAGGGCCAACACCGGGGAGCTGTTTTTT. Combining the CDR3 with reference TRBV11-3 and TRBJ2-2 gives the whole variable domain EAGVVQSPRYKIIEKKQPVAFWCNPISGHNTLYWYLQNLGQGPELLIRYENEEAVDDSQLPKDRFSAERLKGVDSTLKIQPAELGDSAVYLCASSPGRANTGELFFGEGSRLTVL.

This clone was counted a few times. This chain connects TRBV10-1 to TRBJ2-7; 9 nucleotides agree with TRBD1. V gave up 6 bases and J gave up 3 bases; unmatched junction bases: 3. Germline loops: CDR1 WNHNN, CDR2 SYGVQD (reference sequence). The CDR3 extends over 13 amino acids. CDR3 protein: CASSGDRVYEQYF. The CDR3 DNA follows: TGCGCCAGCAGCGGGGACAGGGTCTACGAGCAGTACTTC.

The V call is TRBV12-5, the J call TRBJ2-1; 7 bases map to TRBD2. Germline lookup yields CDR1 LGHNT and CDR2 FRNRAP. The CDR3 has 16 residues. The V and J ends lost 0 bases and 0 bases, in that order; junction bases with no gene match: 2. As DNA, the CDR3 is TGTGCTAGTGGTTTGGTTACGGGGGGCTCCTACAATGAGCAGTTCTTC. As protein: CASGLVTGGSYNEQFF. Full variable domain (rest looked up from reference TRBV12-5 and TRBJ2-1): DARVTQTPRHKVTEMGQEVTMRCQPILGHNTVFWYRQTMMQGLELLAYFRNRAPLDDSGMPKDRFSAEMPDATLATLKIQPSEPRDSAVYFCASGLVTGGSYNEQFFGPGTRLTVL.

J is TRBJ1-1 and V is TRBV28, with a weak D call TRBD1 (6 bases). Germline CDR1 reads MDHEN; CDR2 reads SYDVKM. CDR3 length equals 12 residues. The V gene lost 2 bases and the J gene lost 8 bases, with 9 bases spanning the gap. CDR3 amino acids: CASSLLQGEAFF. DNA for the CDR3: TGTGCCAGCAGTTTACTTCAGGGGGAAGCTTTCTTT.

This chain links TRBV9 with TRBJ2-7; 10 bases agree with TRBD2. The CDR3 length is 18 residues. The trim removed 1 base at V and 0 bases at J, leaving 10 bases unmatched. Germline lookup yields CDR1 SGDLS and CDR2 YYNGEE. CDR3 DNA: TGTGCCAGCAGCGTAAGCCCTAGCGGGGGCCCTAGCTCCTACGAGCAGTACTTC. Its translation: CASSVSPSGGPSSYEQYF.

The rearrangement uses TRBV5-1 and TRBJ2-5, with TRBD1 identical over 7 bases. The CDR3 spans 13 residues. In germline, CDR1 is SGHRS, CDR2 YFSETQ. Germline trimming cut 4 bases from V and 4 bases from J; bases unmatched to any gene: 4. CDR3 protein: CASSRNRGETQYF. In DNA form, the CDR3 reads TGCGCCAGCAGCCGTAACAGGGGAGAGACCCAGTACTTC.

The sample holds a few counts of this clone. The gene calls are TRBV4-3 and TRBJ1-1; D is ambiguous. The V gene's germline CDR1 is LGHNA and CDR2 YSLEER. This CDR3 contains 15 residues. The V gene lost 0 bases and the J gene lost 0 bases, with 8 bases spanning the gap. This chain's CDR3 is CASSQDEDLNTEAFF. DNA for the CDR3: TGCGCCAGCAGCCAAGATGAGGACTTGAACACTGAAGCTTTCTTT.

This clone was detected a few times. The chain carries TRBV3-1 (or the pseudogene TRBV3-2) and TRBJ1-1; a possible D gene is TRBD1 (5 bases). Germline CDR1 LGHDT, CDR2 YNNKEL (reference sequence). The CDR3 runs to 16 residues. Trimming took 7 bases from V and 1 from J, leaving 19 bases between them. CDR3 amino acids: CASTRPRRGKNTEAFF. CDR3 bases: TGTGCCAGCACCAGACCGAGGAGGGGAAAGAACACTGAAGCTTTCTTT.

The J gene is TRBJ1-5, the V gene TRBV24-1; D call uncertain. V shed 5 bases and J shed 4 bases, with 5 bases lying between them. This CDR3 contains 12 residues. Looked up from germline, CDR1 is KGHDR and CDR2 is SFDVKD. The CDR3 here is CATSAGNQPQHF. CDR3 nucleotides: TGTGCCACCAGTGCCGGGAATCAGCCCCAGCATTTT.

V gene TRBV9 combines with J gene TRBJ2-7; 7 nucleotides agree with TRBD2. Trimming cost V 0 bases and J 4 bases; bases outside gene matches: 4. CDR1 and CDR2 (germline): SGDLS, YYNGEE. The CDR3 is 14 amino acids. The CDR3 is CASSVASGGYEQYF. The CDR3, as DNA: TGTGCCAGCAGCGTAGCTTCCGGGGGGTACGAGCAGTACTTC.

Here the CDR3 DNA reads TGTGCCAGCAGTTCCGCAGGGGAAGGCGCTGAAGCTTTCTTT. Residues: CASSSAGEGAEAFF. The V and J genes are TRBV28 and TRBJ1-1, with D maybe TRBD1 (6 bases). The CDR3 extends over 14 amino acids. V lost 4 bases to trimming and J lost 6 bases, with 15 bases between them. Germline V lookup: CDR1 MDHEN, CDR2 SYDVKM.

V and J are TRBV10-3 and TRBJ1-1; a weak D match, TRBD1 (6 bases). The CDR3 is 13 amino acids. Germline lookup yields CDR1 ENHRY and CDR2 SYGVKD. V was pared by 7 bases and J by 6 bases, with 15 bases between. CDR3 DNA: TGTGCCATCAAAGACAGGTCCGAAGCTGAAGCTTTCTTT. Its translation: CAIKDRSEAEAFF.